A single sample gave rise to the 16 T cell receptor beta chains below, sequenced in a study of cytomegalovirus exposure and HLA in healthy donors. Assay: immunoSEQ multiplex PCR; the TCRdb copy retains only in-frame clones and omits some. The sample has roughly 150,000 clones, nearly 90% seen once; the top ten hold roughly 4.2%. Sequenced material: PBMCs. These receptors all stem from a man between 18 and 29 years old in good health and CMV-seropositive.

V is TRBV19 and J is TRBJ2-7; D is perhaps TRBD1 (5 bases). Per germline, CDR1 LNHDA and CDR2 SQIVND (reference sequence). V lost 3 bases and J 2 bases, leaving 20 bases between the germline ends. The CDR3 runs 17 residues. CDR3 loop: CASSMKPSGSPAYEQYF. Written as DNA, the CDR3 is TGTGCCAGTAGTATGAAACCTTCAGGGTCGCCTGCCTACGAGCAGTACTTC.

This chain joins TRBV2 and TRBJ2-1, with 11 bases that match TRBD2. The ends lost 8 bases at V and 6 bases at J; junction bases unmatched: 6. This CDR3 has 14 residues. Germline CDR1 reads SNHLY; CDR2 reads FYNNEI. The DNA for the CDR3 is TGTGCCAGCGGAACTAGCGGGAGTGGCAATGAGCAGTTCTTC. Translating gives CASGTSGSGNEQFF.

The rearrangement uses TRBV6-6 and TRBJ1-2; 8 bases agree with TRBD1. V was pared by 2 bases and J by 8 bases, with 7 bases of the junction left unmatched. Germline CDR1 is MNHNY and CDR2 is SVGAGI (reference sequence). The CDR3 has 14 residues. CDR3 region: CASSYEDRVNGYTF. DNA for the CDR3: TGTGCCAGCAGTTACGAGGACAGGGTTAACGGCTACACCTTC.

The rearrangement joins TRBV14 to TRBJ1-3, with a tentative D call TRBD1 (6 bases). Germline values: CDR1 SGHDN, CDR2 FVKESK. The CDR3 sequence is 16 residues long. V shed 4 bases and J shed 0 bases, with 13 bases lying between them. CDR3: CASSRVQGISGNTIYF. CDR3 DNA: TGTGCCAGCAGCCGAGTACAGGGTATCTCTGGAAACACCATATATTTT.

This clone was seen only a few times. The chain joins TRBV5-1 to TRBJ1-5; D is perhaps TRBD1 (6 bases). CDR3 length: 15 amino acids. V lost 0 bases to trimming and J lost 3 bases, with 10 bases between them. CDR1 SGHRS and CDR2 YFSETQ come from the germline V gene. The CDR3 DNA sequence: TGCGCCAGCAGCTTGGAAGGGGGGGACAATCAGCCCCAGCATTTT. It encodes CASSLEGGDNQPQHF.

The chain is built from TRBV5-4 and TRBJ2-7; 11 nucleotides match TRBD2. The length of the CDR3 is 15 residues. The V gene end was trimmed by 6 bases and the J gene end by 3 bases; junction bases not matched to a gene: 8. Germline-derived CDR1 and CDR2 are SGHNT and YYREEE (reference sequence). CDR3 DNA sequence: TGTGCCAGCACCCGGGGACTAGCGGAGAACTACGAGCAGTACTTC. It is translated as CASTRGLAENYEQYF.

J is TRBJ2-5 and V is TRBV11-3; a possible D gene is TRBD2 (6 bases). Germline lookup yields CDR1 SGHNT and CDR2 YENEEA. Trimming shortened V by 5 bases and J by 2 bases, and 9 bases separated the two germline ends. The CDR3 spans 13 residues. CDR3 in DNA: TGTGCCAGCAGCCGACTAGGGCAAGAGACCCAGTACTTC. Residues: CASSRLGQETQYF.

This clone has only one observation. The gene calls are TRBV29-1 and TRBJ2-3, with a weak D call TRBD2 (5 bases). The V end lost 4 bases, the J end lost 1 base, and 12 bases lay between the germline ends. CDR1 and CDR2 (germline): SQVTM, ANQGSEA. The CDR3 is 14 residues long. DNA for the CDR3: TGCAGCGTTGGTAGACTACCCCGCACAGATACGCAGTATTTT. Translating it yields CSVGRLPRTDTQYF.

The rearrangement links TRBV19 to TRBJ2-7; 9 bases match TRBD2. CDR1 and CDR2 (germline): LNHDA, SQIVND (reference sequence). This CDR3 is built from 14 residues. V lost 9 bases to trimming and J lost 2 bases; unmatched junction nucleotides: 8. Here the CDR3 reads CASSPVAGAYEQYF. Here the CDR3 DNA reads TGTGCCAGCTCCCCCGTAGCGGGAGCCTACGAGCAGTACTTC. Full variable domain (missing parts from reference TRBV19 and TRBJ2-7): DGGITQSPKYLFRKEGQNVTLSCEQNLNHDAMYWYRQDPGQGLRLIYYSQIVNDFQKGDIAEGYSVSREKKESFPLTVTSAQKNPTAFYLCASSPVAGAYEQYFGPGTRLTVT.

The sample holds a few counts of this clone. This chain uses TRBV12-5 with TRBJ1-5; 7 positions match TRBD1. The germline V gene encodes CDR1 LGHNT and CDR2 FRNRAP. The J segment lost 10 bases and the V segment lost 1 base, leaving 13 bases of the junction unmatched. The CDR3 sequence is 16 residues long. The CDR3 sequence: CASGLGSGVDRAPQHF. DNA of the CDR3: TGTGCTAGTGGTTTGGGGTCCGGCGTAGACAGGGCTCCCCAGCATTTT.

The J gene is TRBJ2-7, the V gene TRBV29-1; TRBD2 is a possible D gene (6 bases). This CDR3 region has 14 residues. CDR1 is SQVTM and CDR2 is ANQGSEA in the germline V gene. The ends were cut back, 4 bases at V and 2 bases at J, with 15 bases in the middle. The CDR3 DNA reads TGCAGCGTTGCTTGGAGGGTACCGCCCTACGAGCAGTACTTC. Translated: CSVAWRVPPYEQYF.

The gene calls are TRBV7-3 and TRBJ2-3; D possibly corresponds to TRBD2 (6 bases). The ends were cut back, 1 base at V and 2 bases at J, with 16 bases in the middle. Germline CDR1 is SGHTA and CDR2 is FQGTGA. This CDR3 region has 17 residues. The DNA of the CDR3 is TGTGCCAGCAGCTTAAACGCTCGCGGGACGCCCACAGATACGCAGTATTTT. Its protein product is CASSLNARGTPTDTQYF. Combining the CDR3 with reference TRBV7-3 and TRBJ2-3 gives the whole variable domain GAGVSQTPSNKVTEKGKYVELRCDPISGHTALYWYRQSLGQGPEFLIYFQGTGAADDSGLPNDRFFAVRPEGSVSTLKIQRTERGDSAVYLCASSLNARGTPTDTQYFGPGTRLTVL.

This clone was counted between two and nine times. V usage is TRBV30 and J usage is TRBJ2-1; TRBD2 agrees at 8 bases. Per the germline V gene, CDR1 is GTSNPN and CDR2 is SVGIG (reference sequence). The CDR3 is 12 amino acids. The junction had 4 bases not matched to a gene; V was cut back by 3 bases and J by 9 bases. CDR3 sequence reads: CAWSRGRSEQFF. CDR3 coding DNA: TGTGCCTGGAGCCGCGGGAGGAGTGAGCAGTTCTTC.

The rearrangement links TRBV4-1 to TRBJ2-1, with TRBD2 matching over 10 bases. Looked up from germline, CDR1 is MGHRA and CDR2 is YSYEKL. This CDR3 is built from 19 residues. J was trimmed by 5 bases and V by 0 bases; bases with no gene match: 13. CDR3 protein: CASSQEASGRVSGHNEQFF. Written as DNA, the CDR3 is TGCGCCAGCAGCCAAGAGGCTAGCGGGAGAGTTAGTGGACACAATGAGCAGTTCTTC.

This chain joins TRBV4-1 and TRBJ2-7; possible D gene TRBD1, 5 bases. Looked up from germline, CDR1 is MGHRA and CDR2 is YSYEKL. This CDR3 has 15 amino acids. V lost 4 bases and J 3 bases, leaving 16 bases between the germline ends. The CDR3 DNA sequence: TGCGCCAGCAGCCTAGACGCGGCAGGGTACTACGAGCAGTACTTC. The encoded protein is CASSLDAAGYYEQYF.

This chain joins TRBV6-1 and TRBJ2-7; D not certain. The V gene's germline CDR1 is MNHNS and CDR2 SASEGT. The CDR3 is 11 amino acids. V was clipped by 7 bases and J by 3 bases, with 7 bases between them. CDR3 in amino acids: CASTRLYEQYF. CDR3 coding DNA: TGTGCCAGCACCCGACTCTACGAGCAGTACTTC.